A selection of T cell receptor beta chains follows, all from one sample in a study of blood T cell repertoires in COVID-19. The repertoire was sequenced with immunoSEQ multiplex PCR; TCRdb's copy has only in-frame clones and lacks some. The sample has a few hundred thousand clones, more than 80% seen once. Sequences were obtained from peripheral blood. The receptors derive from a woman aged 30 to 39 with COVID-19, enrolled during active disease. The CDR3 runs from the conserved cysteine through the conserved F or W. The D gene is left open where the match is weak. Only part of the rows carry a size: once, few, many, or a class if the clone is expanded.

V gene	J gene	clone size	D gene	CDR3 DNA	CDR3 protein
TRBV9	TRBJ1-5	once	-	TGTGCCAGCATCCCCTCCCGGGAGCCCCAGCATTTT	CASIPSREPQHF
TRBV3-1/TRBV3-2	TRBJ2-3	-	-	TGTGCCAGCCAGGAGGGTAGCGGAAGCACAGATACGCAGTATTTT	CASQEGSGSTDTQYF
TRBV6-5	TRBJ1-2	few	-	TGTGCCAGCAGCCTAAGGGGCATAGGCTACACCTTC	CASSLRGIGYTF
TRBV6-6	TRBJ2-1	-	-	TGTGCCAGCAGGCCTCCGGGACTTTGGACCTACAATGAGCAGTTCTTC	CASRPPGLWTYNEQFF
TRBV29-1	TRBJ2-6	-	-	TGCAGCGTTTTAATCTCTGGGGCCAACGTCCTGACTTTC	CSVLISGANVLTF
TRBV5-1	TRBJ1-4	-	-	TGCGCCAGCAGCTTCTTGGGGGGGCAGGCTAATGAAAAACTGTTTTTT	CASSFLGGQANEKLFF
TRBV30	TRBJ2-1	-	TRBD2	TGTGCCTGGAGACCGGGACTAGCGGGAGACAACAATGAGCAGTTCTTC	CAWRPGLAGDNNEQFF
TRBV6-1	TRBJ2-7	-	TRBD1	TGTGCCAGCAGTGAAGGGGGGACAGGGGGGCCCTACGAGCAGTACTTC	CASSEGGTGGPYEQYF
TRBV27	TRBJ2-7	-	TRBD1	TGTGCCAGCAGTACCGGGACAGGGGGCGGGGAGCAGTACTTC	CASSTGTGGGEQYF
TRBV7-9	TRBJ2-1	-	-	TGTGCCAGCAGCTTAGAACGACGGGACAATGAGCAGTTCTTC	CASSLERRDNEQFF
TRBV5-4	TRBJ1-3	-	-	TGTGCCAGCAGCCCGACAGTTTCTGGAAACACCATATATTTT	CASSPTVSGNTIYF
TRBV27	TRBJ2-7	-	-	TGTGCCAGCGGAACCGCGAGACAGGCCTACGAGCAGTACTTC	CASGTARQAYEQYF
TRBV5-1	TRBJ1-4	once	-	TGCGCCAGCAGCGCCCCCAGCCAGGGCGAAAAACTGTTTTTT	CASSAPSQGEKLFF
TRBV29-1	TRBJ2-7	-	-	TGCAGCGCCGGAGCCCGTTACGAGCAGTACTTC	CSAGARYEQYF
TRBV5-1	TRBJ1-1	-	-	TGCGCCAGCAGTGCGCAGGCTGCCACTGAAGCTTTCTTT	CASSAQAATEAFF
TRBV19	TRBJ1-2	-	TRBD1	TGTGCCAGTAGTAGGACAGGGGGCGCGGACTATGGCTACACCTTC	CASSRTGGADYGYTF
TRBV19	TRBJ2-3	once	-	TGTGCCAGTAGTATCGTGGGAGCAGATACGCAGTATTTT	CASSIVGADTQYF
TRBV6-2/TRBV6-3	TRBJ2-1	few	-	TGTGCCAGCAGTTCGTCGGGAGAAGGTGAGCAGTTCTTC	CASSSSGEGEQFF
TRBV9	TRBJ1-2	-	-	TGTGCCAGCAGCGTAGCCGACAGCATCTATGGCTACACCTTC	CASSVADSIYGYTF
TRBV5-8	TRBJ2-3	-	-	TGTGCCAGCAGCTTCATCACAGATACGCAGTATTTT	CASSFITDTQYF
TRBV4-1	TRBJ2-2	-	-	TGCGCCAGCAGCCAAGGCCTTAGCCGGGTCTCCGGGGAGCTGTTTTTT	CASSQGLSRVSGELFF
TRBV7-2	TRBJ2-1	-	-	TGTGCCAGCAGGTATAGGGGGGGTTTCAACAATGAGCAGTTCTTC	CASRYRGGFNNEQFF
TRBV5-5	TRBJ2-3	once	-	TGTGCCAGCAGCGGCCGGGAGCAGTATTTT	CASSGREQYF
TRBV7-8	TRBJ2-7	-	TRBD2	TGTGCCAGCAGCTTAGATACTCGGGCTAGCGGGCCCTTAGAGCAGTACTTC	CASSLDTRASGPLEQYF
TRBV28	TRBJ1-1	once	-	TGTGCCAGCAGTTTCTCGACGGACAGTCAGTACACTGAAGCTTTCTTT	CASSFSTDSQYTEAFF
TRBV28	TRBJ2-7	-	-	TGTGCCAGCAGCCCAGGGCTAGACTACGAGCAGTACTTC	CASSPGLDYEQYF
TRBV2	TRBJ2-1	-	TRBD1	TGTGCCAGCAATGGACTGGGACAGGGTTTTAATGAGCAGTTCTTC	CASNGLGQGFNEQFF
TRBV6-5	TRBJ1-6	-	TRBD1	TGTGCCAGCAGTTCAAGGGACAGGGCTAATTCACCCCTCCACTTT	CASSSRDRANSPLHF
TRBV6-1	TRBJ2-1	-	TRBD1	TGTGCCAGCAGTGATGCGGGACAGGGGGACAATGAGCAGTTCTTC	CASSDAGQGDNEQFF
TRBV6-5	TRBJ1-6	-	-	TGTGCCAGCAGCCGTTCACAGGGCTATAATTCACCCCTCCACTTT	CASSRSQGYNSPLHF
TRBV5-8	TRBJ1-1	-	-	TGTGCCAGCAACCCCTTACAGGAGACTGAAGCTTTCTTT	CASNPLQETEAFF
TRBV10-1	TRBJ2-1	-	TRBD2	TGCGCCAGCAGTTCTAGCGGGAGCAATGAGCAGTTCTTC	CASSSSGSNEQFF
TRBV7-2	TRBJ1-5	-	TRBD1	TGTGCCAGCAGCTCTCTTTTCCCGGGACAGGGGAATCAGCCCCAGCATTTT	CASSSLFPGQGNQPQHF